Below are 23 T cell receptor beta chains sequenced from a single sample in a study of blood T cells in healthy people across ages. Through a sample-barcoded 5' primer and a J-beta primer mix, a second PCR was run for about 6 to 11 cycles. MiXCR, run by TCRdb on the 5' RACE reads, gives a single entry per CDR3 protein. The sample includes around 870,000 distinct CDR3 sequences, less than 35% of them seen just once. The sequenced sample consisted of blood. The receptor source for this set is a woman aged 80 or over in good health.

This clonotype was counted many times. The V and J genes are TRBV7-9 and TRBJ1-6; 9 positions match TRBD1. Unmatched junction bases numbered 3, after V lost 5 bases and J lost 7 bases. Germline CDR1 is SEHNR and CDR2 is FQNEAQ (reference sequence). The CDR3 runs 14 residues. CDR3 protein: CASSRTGENSPLHF. Here the CDR3 DNA reads TGTGCCAGCAGCCGGACAGGGGAGAATTCACCCCTCCACTTT.

This rearrangement joins TRBV18 to TRBJ2-7; D ambiguous. CDR3 length: 15 residues. V dropped 5 bases and J dropped 0 bases, with 14 bases sitting between them. From germline, CDR1 is KGHSH and CDR2 LQKENI. The CDR3 nucleotides read TGTGCCAGCTCAGCCGGGCCCGGAAGCTCCTACGAGCAGTACTTC. Its translation: CASSAGPGSSYEQYF.

This clonotype was seen only a few times. V is TRBV12-3 or TRBV12-4 and J is TRBJ2-1; 9 bases map to TRBD1. The junction had 9 bases not matched to a gene; V was cut back by 6 bases and J by 6 bases. The CDR3 is made up of 15 amino acids. In DNA, the CDR3 is TGTGCCAGCAGCACCACAGGGGGCCGTGGCAATGAGCAGTTCTTC. Residues: CASSTTGGRGNEQFF.

J is TRBJ2-3 and V is TRBV10-3; TRBD2 matches at 12 bases. V was pared by 4 bases and J by 3 bases, with 8 bases of the junction left unmatched. The CDR3 is 17 residues long. Germline assignment: CDR1 ENHRY and CDR2 SYGVKD. CDR3 DNA sequence: TGTGCCATCAGTGCGTCTAGCGGGGGGGCCGGTACAGATACGCAGTATTTT. This sequence encodes CAISASSGGAGTDTQYF.

The V gene is TRBV28, the J gene TRBJ1-5; possible D gene TRBD1, 5 bases. The germline V and J ends were trimmed by 4 bases and 6 bases, with 19 bases remaining between them. Germline CDR1 MDHEN, CDR2 SYDVKM. CDR3 length: 16 amino acids. CDR3 region: CASSSPAWEGIQPQHF. DNA for the CDR3: TGTGCCAGCAGTTCTCCCGCTTGGGAGGGGATTCAGCCCCAGCATTTT.

V gene TRBV5-1 combines with J gene TRBJ1-6; 7 bases are shared with TRBD1. CDR1 SGHRS and CDR2 YFSETQ come from the germline V gene. The CDR3 has 14 residues. The V and J ends lost 4 bases and 13 bases, in that order; junction bases with no gene match: 11. DNA of the CDR3: TGCGCCAGCAGCCCCGGGACAGATATTTCCCCCCTCCACTTT. It encodes CASSPGTDISPLHF. The full variable domain, in which reference TRBV5-1 and TRBJ1-6 provide the parts outside the CDR3, is KAGVTQTPRYLIKTRGQQVTLSCSPISGHRSVSWYQQTPGQGLQFLFEYFSETQRNKGNFPGRFSGRQFSNSRSEMNVSTLELGDSALYLCASSPGTDISPLHFGNGTRLTVT.

In the case of this clonotype: This sequence may be a read error, since a much larger clone differs from it by one base. The V call is TRBV20-1, the J call TRBJ2-1; no firm D call. The V end lost 2 bases, the J end lost 4 bases, and 6 bases lay between the germline ends. The germline gives CDR1 DFQATT, CDR2 SNEGSKA (reference sequence). The CDR3 covers 12 residues. CDR3: CSARQSYNEQFF. The CDR3 DNA is TGCAGTGCTAGACAGAGTTACAATGAGCAGTTCTTC.

This clonotype was picked up many times. The chain recombines TRBV28 with TRBJ2-4, with 10 bases matching TRBD1. Germline assignment: CDR1 MDHEN and CDR2 SYDVKM. Trimming removed 6 bases from V and 7 bases from J; junction bases left unmatched: 6. The CDR3 covers 14 residues. The chain's CDR3 is CASRKDRGRNIQYF. The DNA for the CDR3 is TGTGCCAGCAGAAAAGACAGGGGGCGGAACATTCAGTACTTC.

This clonotype was seen ten or more times. V is TRBV4-1 and J is TRBJ2-5; TRBD1 agrees at 9 bases. The germline V gene encodes CDR1 MGHRA and CDR2 YSYEKL. The CDR3 covers 15 residues. V gave up 5 bases and J gave up 7 bases; unmatched junction bases: 11. CDR3: CASSSIITGQGTQYF. CDR3 in DNA: TGCGCCAGCAGCTCTATTATTACGGGACAGGGGACCCAGTACTTC.

The chain uses TRBV21-1 and TRBJ2-3; the table gives TRBD1 as D, unverified against the DNA. TRBV21-1 is assigned pseudogene status. The CDR3 length is 15 residues. Written as DNA, the CDR3 is TGTGCCAGCAGCAAAACGGGACAGAGCACAGATACGCAGTATTTT. The encoded protein is CASSKTGQSTDTQYF.

Comments on this clonotype: A much larger clone lies a single base off, so this may be a read error. The chain links TRBV7-9 to TRBJ2-7; D not resolved. Matching the DNA end better, TRBJ2-5 makes the J call doubtful. The CDR3 is made up of 13 amino acids. The germline V gene encodes CDR1 SEHNR and CDR2 FQNEAQ (reference sequence). The CDR3 is CASSGSPDGTQYF. The CDR3 nucleotides read TGTGCCAGCAGCGGGTCACCAGACGGGACCCAGTACTTC.

This clonotype has more than one count but fewer than ten. The V call is TRBV4-3, the J call TRBJ2-1, with TRBD2 matching 13 bases. The tail of the sequence fits TRBJ2-7 better, so the J call may be wrong. The length of the CDR3 is 20 residues. Germline-derived CDR1 and CDR2 are LGHNA and YSLEER. CDR3 bases: TGCGCCAGCAGCCAAGAAGGACTAGCGGGGGTCCCAAGCTCCTACAATGAGCAGTACTTC. It codes for CASSQEGLAGVPSSYNEQYF.

Of note for this clonotype: A read error may be the cause here, since a much bigger clone is one base away. This chain joins TRBV5-3 and TRBJ2-7; 9 nucleotides match TRBD1. TRBV5-3 is reported as an ORF; its role is uncertain. The CDR3 spans 16 residues. CDR3 DNA sequence: TGTGTCAGAAGTTGTAATAAGGGACAGGGAGTCTACGAGCAGTACTTC. It is translated as CVRSCNKGQGVYEQYF.

This clonotype has a count of ten or more. The V gene is TRBV5-5, the J gene TRBJ2-7, with D hard to call. Trimming left V 0 bases short and J 0 bases short, with 10 bases between. Germline-derived CDR1 and CDR2 are SGHKS and YYEKEE (reference sequence). This CDR3 contains 15 residues. CDR3 in DNA: TGTGCCAGCAGCTTGGTCAAAAGCACCTCCTACGAGCAGTACTTC. It encodes CASSLVKSTSYEQYF.

This clonotype was picked up one time. This may come from a read error, since a much larger clone is one base off. The chain is built from TRBV18 and TRBJ2-5; unclear D gene. With 5 bases removed from V and 7 bases from J, the gap between germline ends came to 14 bases. Germline CDR1 reads KGHSH; CDR2 reads LQKENI. CDR3 length equals 13 residues. CDR3 nucleotides: TGTGCCAGCTCATATGCCCTAGAAGGGACCCAGTACTTC. Its translation is CASSYALEGTQYF.

This chain uses TRBV12-3 or TRBV12-4 with TRBJ1-3; D ambiguous. The CDR3 has 13 residues. V was clipped by 11 bases and J by 0 bases, with 11 bases between them. The CDR3 region is CAYRVASGNTIYF. As DNA, the CDR3 is TGTGCCTACCGGGTCGCCTCTGGAAACACCATATATTTT.

V is TRBV20-1 and J is TRBJ2-3, with no clear D. This CDR3 region has 13 residues. V shed 1 base and J shed 4 bases, with 9 bases lying between them. Germline V lookup: CDR1 DFQATT, CDR2 SNEGSKA (reference sequence). The CDR3 spells CSARGHKADTQYF. CDR3 in DNA: TGCAGTGCTAGAGGCCACAAGGCAGATACGCAGTATTTT.

J is TRBJ2-7 and V is TRBV20-1, with no clear D. The J call is uncertain, as TRBJ2-5 better fits the DNA end. CDR3 length: 13 amino acids. CDR1 is DFQATT, CDR2 SNEGSKA, per germline (reference sequence). The CDR3 loop reads CSASAQIGETQYF. In DNA, the CDR3 is TGCAGTGCGAGTGCCCAAATCGGAGAGACCCAGTACTTC.

This clonotype was counted only a few times. The CDR3 bases are TGTGCCATCAGTCAGGGTACTGAGCAGTTCTTC. It encodes CAISQGTEQFF. The V gene is TRBV10-3, the J gene TRBJ2-1, with D possibly matching TRBD1 (5 bases). CDR3 length: 11 residues. From germline, CDR1 is ENHRY and CDR2 SYGVKD. The V and J ends lost 5 bases and 9 bases respectively, with 8 bases between them.

This clonotype was found a few times. V usage is TRBV6-2 or TRBV6-3 and J usage is TRBJ2-1; D could derive from TRBD1 or TRBD2 (6 bases each). The J call is in doubt because the DNA end fits TRBJ2-7 better. The CDR3 sequence is 15 residues long. CDR1 MNHEY and CDR2 SVGEGT come from the germline V gene. The CDR3 DNA sequence: TGTGCCAGCAGTTCCCTCGGGGGCCAGAACAATGAGCAGTACTTC. It encodes CASSSLGGQNNEQYF.

The chain has TRBV25-1 and TRBJ1-4; D may be TRBD1 (5 bases). The CDR3 contains 16 residues. V lost 1 base and J lost 4, with 13 bases in between. CDR1 MGHDK and CDR2 SYGVNS come from the germline V gene. The CDR3 coding sequence is TGTGCCAGCAGTGAATTGGTCTCGGGGCTTAATGAAAAACTGTTTTTT. Translating gives CASSELVSGLNEKLFF.

This clonotype was counted ten times or more. The V and J genes are TRBV7-9 and TRBJ2-1, with D possibly TRBD2 on 5 matching bases. The CDR3 contains 15 residues. Germline CDR1 is SEHNR and CDR2 is FQNEAQ (reference sequence). Trimming cost V 1 base and J 6 bases, with 13 bases left between them. CDR3 sequence reads: CASSLVAGQVNEQFF. CDR3 in DNA: TGTGCCAGCAGCTTAGTTGCGGGCCAGGTCAATGAGCAGTTCTTC.

In its sample, this clonotype was seen many times. V is TRBV6-5 and J is TRBJ1-2, with a possible D match to TRBD1 (5 bases). The V end lost 7 bases, the J end lost 10 bases, and 13 bases lay between the germline ends. CDR3 length: 11 residues. Germline CDR1 is MNHEY and CDR2 is SVGAGI. In DNA, the CDR3 is TGTGCCAGCACCCGGGGGACTGACTACACCTTC. This encodes CASTRGTDYTF.